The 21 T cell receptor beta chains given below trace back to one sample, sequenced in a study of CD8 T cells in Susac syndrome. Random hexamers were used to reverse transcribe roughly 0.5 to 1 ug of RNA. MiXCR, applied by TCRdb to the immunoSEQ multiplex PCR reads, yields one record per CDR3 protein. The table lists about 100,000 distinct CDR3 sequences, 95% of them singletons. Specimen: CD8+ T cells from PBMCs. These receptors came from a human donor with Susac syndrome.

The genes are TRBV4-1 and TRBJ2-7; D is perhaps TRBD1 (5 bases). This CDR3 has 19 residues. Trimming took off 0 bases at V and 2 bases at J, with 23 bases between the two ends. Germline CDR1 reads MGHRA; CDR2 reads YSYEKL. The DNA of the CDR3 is TGCGCCAGCAGCCAAGATATCCTGGGGCACCGGGCCCCAGCCTACGAGCAGTACTTC. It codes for CASSQDILGHRAPAYEQYF.

CDR3 DNA: TGTGCCAGCAGCTTAGCGCCACAGGGCTCCAAAAACATTCAGTACTTC. Amino acids: CASSLAPQGSKNIQYF. The chain links TRBV7-9 to TRBJ2-4; D is possibly TRBD1 (6 bases). Deletions cut 0 bases from V and 2 bases from J, with 11 bases between. CDR1 is SEHNR, CDR2 FQNEAQ, per germline (reference sequence). There are 16 residues in the CDR3.

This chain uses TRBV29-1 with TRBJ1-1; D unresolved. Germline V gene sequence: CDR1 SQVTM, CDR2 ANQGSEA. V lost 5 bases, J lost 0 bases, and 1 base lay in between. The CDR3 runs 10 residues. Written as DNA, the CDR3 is TGCAGCGTTTTGAACACTGAAGCTTTCTTT. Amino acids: CSVLNTEAFF.

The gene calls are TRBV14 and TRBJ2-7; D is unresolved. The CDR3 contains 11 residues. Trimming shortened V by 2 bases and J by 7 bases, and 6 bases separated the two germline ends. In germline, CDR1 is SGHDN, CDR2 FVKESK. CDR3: CASSQSLEQYF. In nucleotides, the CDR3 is TGTGCCAGCAGCCAATCCTTGGAGCAGTACTTC.

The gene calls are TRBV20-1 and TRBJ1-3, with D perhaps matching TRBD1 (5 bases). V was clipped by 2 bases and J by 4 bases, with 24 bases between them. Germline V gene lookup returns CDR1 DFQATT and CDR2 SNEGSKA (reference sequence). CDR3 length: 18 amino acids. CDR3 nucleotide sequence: TGCAGTGCTAGACCGGCCGGGACGGATAGCCTCTCCGGAAACACCATATATTTT. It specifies CSARPAGTDSLSGNTIYF.

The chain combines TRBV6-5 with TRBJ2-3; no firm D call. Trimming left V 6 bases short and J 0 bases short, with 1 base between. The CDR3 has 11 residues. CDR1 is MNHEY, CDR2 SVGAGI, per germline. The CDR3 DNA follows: TGTGCCAGCAGGAGCACAGATACGCAGTATTTT. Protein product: CASRSTDTQYF.

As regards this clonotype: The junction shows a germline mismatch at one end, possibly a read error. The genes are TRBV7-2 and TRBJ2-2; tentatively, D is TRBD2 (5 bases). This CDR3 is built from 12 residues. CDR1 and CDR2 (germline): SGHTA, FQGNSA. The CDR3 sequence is CANSGWSGELFF. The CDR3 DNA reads TGTGCCAACAGCGGTTGGTCCGGGGAGCTGTTTTTT.

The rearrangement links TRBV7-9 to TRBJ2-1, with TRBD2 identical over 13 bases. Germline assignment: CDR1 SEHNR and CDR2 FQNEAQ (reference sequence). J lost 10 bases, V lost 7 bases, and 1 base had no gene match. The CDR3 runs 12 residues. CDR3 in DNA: TGTGCCAGCACGGGACTAGCGGGGGAGCAGTTCTTC. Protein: CASTGLAGEQFF.

The CDR3 region has the DNA TGTGCCAGCTCACCATCGCTAGCTCTCCCGGGGGACCAGTACTTC. It yields the protein CASSPSLALPGDQYF. V is TRBV18 and J is TRBJ2-5; the D gene is possibly TRBD2 (6 bases). CDR1 is KGHSH, CDR2 LQKENI, per germline. Trimming stripped 2 bases from V and 10 bases from J, with 20 bases between. The CDR3 extends over 15 amino acids.

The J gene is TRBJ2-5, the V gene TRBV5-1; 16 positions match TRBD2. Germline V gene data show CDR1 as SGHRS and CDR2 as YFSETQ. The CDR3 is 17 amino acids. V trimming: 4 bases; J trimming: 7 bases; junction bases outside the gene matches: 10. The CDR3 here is CASSQGLAGGPSGTQYF. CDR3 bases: TGCGCCAGCAGCCAGGGACTAGCGGGAGGGCCTAGCGGGACCCAGTACTTC.

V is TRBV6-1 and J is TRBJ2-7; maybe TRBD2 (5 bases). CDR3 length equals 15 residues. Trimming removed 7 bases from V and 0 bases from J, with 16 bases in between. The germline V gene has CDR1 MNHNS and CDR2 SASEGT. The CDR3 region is CASNNGRTYSYEQYF. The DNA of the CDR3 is TGTGCCAGCAACAACGGACGGACTTACTCCTACGAGCAGTACTTC.

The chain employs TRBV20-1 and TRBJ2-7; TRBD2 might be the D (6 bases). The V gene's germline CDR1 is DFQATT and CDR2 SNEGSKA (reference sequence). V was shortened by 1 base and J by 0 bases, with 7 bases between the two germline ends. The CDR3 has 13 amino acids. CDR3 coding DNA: TGCAGTGCTAGAGCGGGACTCTCCTACGAGCAGTACTTC. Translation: CSARAGLSYEQYF.

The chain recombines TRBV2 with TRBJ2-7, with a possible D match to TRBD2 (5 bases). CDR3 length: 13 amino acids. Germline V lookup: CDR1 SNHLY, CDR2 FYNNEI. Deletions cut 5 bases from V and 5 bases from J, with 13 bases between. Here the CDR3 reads CASSPGGLDEQYF. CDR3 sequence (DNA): TGTGCCAGCAGTCCAGGAGGACTCGACGAGCAGTACTTC.

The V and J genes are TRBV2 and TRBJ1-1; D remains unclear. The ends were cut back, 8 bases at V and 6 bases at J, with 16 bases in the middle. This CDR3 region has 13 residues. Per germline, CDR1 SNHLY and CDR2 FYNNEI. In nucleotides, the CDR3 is TGTGCCAGCTCTGGACTGCCGAGAGCTGAAGCTTTCTTT. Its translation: CASSGLPRAEAFF.

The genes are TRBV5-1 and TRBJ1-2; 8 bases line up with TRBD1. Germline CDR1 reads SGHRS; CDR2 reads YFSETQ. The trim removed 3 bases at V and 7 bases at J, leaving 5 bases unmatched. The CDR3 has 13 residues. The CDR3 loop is CASSSQGGGGYTF. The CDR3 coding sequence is TGCGCCAGCAGCTCACAGGGGGGAGGTGGCTACACCTTC.

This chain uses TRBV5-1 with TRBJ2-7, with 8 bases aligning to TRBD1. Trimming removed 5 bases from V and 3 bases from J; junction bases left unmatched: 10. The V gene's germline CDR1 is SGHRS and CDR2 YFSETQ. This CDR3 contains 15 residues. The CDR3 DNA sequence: TGCGCCAGCAGATCTGGGACAGGCGTTTTCTACGAGCAGTACTTC. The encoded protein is CASRSGTGVFYEQYF.

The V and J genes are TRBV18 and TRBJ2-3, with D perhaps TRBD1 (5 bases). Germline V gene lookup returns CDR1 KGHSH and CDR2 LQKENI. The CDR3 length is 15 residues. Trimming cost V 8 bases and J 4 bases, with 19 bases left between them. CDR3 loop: CASTRGHQTADTQYF. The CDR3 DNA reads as TGTGCCAGCACCCGAGGACACCAAACGGCAGATACGCAGTATTTT.

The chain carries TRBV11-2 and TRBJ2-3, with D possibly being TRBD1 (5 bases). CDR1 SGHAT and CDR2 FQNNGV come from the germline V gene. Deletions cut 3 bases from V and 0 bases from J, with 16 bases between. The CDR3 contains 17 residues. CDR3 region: CASSFLGHPASTDTQYF. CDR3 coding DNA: TGTGCCAGCAGCTTCTTGGGGCATCCCGCTAGCACAGATACGCAGTATTTT.

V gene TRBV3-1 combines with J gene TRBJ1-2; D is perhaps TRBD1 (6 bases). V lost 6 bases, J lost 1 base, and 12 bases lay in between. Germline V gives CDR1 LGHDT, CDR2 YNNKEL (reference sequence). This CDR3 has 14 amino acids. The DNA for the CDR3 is TGTGCCAGCAGTAGACAGGAACTTAACTATGGCTACACCTTC. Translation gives CASSRQELNYGYTF.

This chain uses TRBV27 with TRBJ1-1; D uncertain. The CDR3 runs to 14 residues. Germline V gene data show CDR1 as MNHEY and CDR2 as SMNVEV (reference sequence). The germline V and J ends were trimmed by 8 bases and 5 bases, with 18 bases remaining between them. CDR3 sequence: CASSDGGVGTEAFF. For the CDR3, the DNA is TGTGCCAGCTCCGATGGCGGGGTCGGGACTGAAGCTTTCTTT.

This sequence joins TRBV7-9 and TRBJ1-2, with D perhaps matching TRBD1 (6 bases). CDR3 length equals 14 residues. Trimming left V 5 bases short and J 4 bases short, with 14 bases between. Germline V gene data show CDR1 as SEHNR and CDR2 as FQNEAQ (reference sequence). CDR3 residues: CASSLGDNIYGYTF. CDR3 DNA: TGTGCCAGCAGCCTGGGGGACAATATCTATGGCTACACCTTC.